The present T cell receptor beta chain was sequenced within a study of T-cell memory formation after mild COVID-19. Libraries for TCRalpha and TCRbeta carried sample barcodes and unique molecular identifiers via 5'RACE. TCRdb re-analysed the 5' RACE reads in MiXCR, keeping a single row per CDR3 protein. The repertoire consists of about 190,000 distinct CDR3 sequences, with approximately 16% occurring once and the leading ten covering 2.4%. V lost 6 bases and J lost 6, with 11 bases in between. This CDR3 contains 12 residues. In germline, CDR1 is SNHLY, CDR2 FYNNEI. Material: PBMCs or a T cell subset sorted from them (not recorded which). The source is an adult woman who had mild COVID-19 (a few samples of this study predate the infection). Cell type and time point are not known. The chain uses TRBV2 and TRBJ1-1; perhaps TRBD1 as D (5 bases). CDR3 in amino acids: CASRGDYAEAFF. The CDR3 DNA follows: TGTGCCAGCAGAGGGGACTATGCTGAAGCTTTCTTT.